This T cell receptor beta chain was recovered during a study of PD-1 blockade in classical Hodgkin lymphoma (dated by TCRdb to about 2020). About the study as a whole: Nivolumab dosing was 3 mg/kg intravenously every 2 weeks, continuing until either disease progression or unacceptable toxicity. To define a peripheral blood immune signature of response to PD-1 blockade in classical Hodgkin lymphoma, the study combined TCR beta sequencing with CyTOF. Paper-wide results and their limitations: Trial patients with a complete response had baseline diversity similar to that of newly diagnosed patients, while partial responders and progressors had significantly lower diversity. Baseline TCR diversity was reported to be lower in newly diagnosed patients than in healthy donors and to be lower still in relapsed/refractory patients. CD4+ but not CD8+ TCR diversity rose significantly by C4D1 (p=0.0027 vs p=0.16), most apparent in complete responders (p=0.02). Lower diversity was seen in patients whose nivolumab began less than 1 year after ASCT, and these patients were left out of later analyses so that immune reconstitution would not confound the results. Only a single clinical trial cohort was studied, and what caused the repertoire differences, possibly disease activity or prior therapy, remained undefined.

Genomic DNA was isolated using the Qiagen DNeasy kit from unsorted PBMCs as well as from negatively selected CD4+ and CD8+ fractions. TCR beta CDR3 regions were amplified by immunoSEQ multiplex PCR using primers annealing to V and J segments. A synthetic immune receptor repertoire was used to minimize amplification bias, and remaining bias was computationally removed after sequencing. The study's processing was this. Custom Python scripts were used to quantify repertoire diversity as the Shannon entropy index. Unsorted, CD4+ and CD8+ repertoires were analyzed separately, except in combined analyses where CD4+ and CD8+ sequences were merged in silico. Clonal expansion was defined as a frequency increase of at least 2-fold after treatment compared with C1D1, and clones undetected at baseline were assigned a pseudocount of 0.5. Clones with 0 or 1 copy at C1D1 were defined as singleton clones, while clones with 2 or more copies were defined as non-singleton clones. By matching protein sequences in sorted samples from the same patient, clones expanded in unsorted samples were annotated as CD4+, CD8+ or unknown. Diversity changes from C1D1 to C4D1 were tested in paired samples using Wilcoxon tests. Here the immuneACCESS table is served through TCRdb, limited to in-frame sequences with V and J called. Missing clones are a known gap in these copies; in checked studies unresolved V genes cover under half, and the rest lacks a known reason. The DNA gave D and trimming, while V, J and clone size come from that table. Within this sample are more than 10,000 clones, with approximately 90% of them counted one time only. Clones ranked in the top ten supply approximately 20% of the sample.

This clone is described as medium-sized (0.01 to 0.1%). Its antigen remains undetermined. No quality values exist for individual bases; no much larger clone is one base distant. The CDR3 covers 13 residues, taking in both the cysteine and the phenylalanine. The CDR3 DNA has 39 bases and is translated from base 1. CDR1 is given as MNHNY and CDR2 as SVGAGI, both from the germline V gene (reference sequence). V and J lose 3 bases and 7 bases, and a span of 13 bases separates them. The time point label corresponds to: cycle 1 day 1 (C1D1), immediately before nivolumab initiation. Relapse after autologous stem cell transplantation had occurred in all trial patients, and cohorts A, B and C were distinguished by prior brentuximab vedotin exposure. The trial cohort was composed of 55 to 65 patients with relapsed/refractory classical Hodgkin lymphoma, for whom complete response, partial response or progressive disease was recorded as best overall response. Trial patients were treated with single-agent nivolumab in the multi-cohort phase II CheckMate 205 trial. Best overall response was determined by an independent review committee according to the 2007 International Working Group response criteria. Trial PBMCs were collected immediately before nivolumab initiation (C1D1) and during therapy at cycle 2 day 1 and cycle 4 day 1. Peripheral blood was collected in 8 mL Vacutainer Cell Preparation Tubes, from which PBMCs were isolated by centrifugation and then cryopreserved.

Sequenced here: peripheral blood mononuclear cells (PBMCs), sampled at baseline. The rearrangement joined TRBV6-6 to TRBJ2-7; the D gene is unclear. The TCR was taken from a human donor with classical Hodgkin lymphoma. This receptor carries the CDR3 CASSYTRLDEQYF. The nucleotide sequence reads as follows: TGTGCCAGCAGTTATACCAGACTTGATGAGCAGTACTTC.